This T cell receptor beta chain stems from a study of T cells after yellow fever vaccination. As for the study in general: SMART-Seq v4 Ultra Low Input prepared the low-cell-number fractions. Study-level results: Clonotypes shared by both compartments, CD4 and CD8, made up a small share. Bulk-population clonotypes that are abundant could appear as contaminants in FACS-sorted repertoires.

There are 13 residues in the CDR3. From germline, CDR1 is SEHNR and CDR2 FQNEAQ (reference sequence). V lost 8 bases, J lost 3 bases, and 11 bases lay in between. Points on this clonotype: The target antigen is unknown.

TCR cDNA was made by 5'RACE template switching, adding a universal primer site and UMIs. A single record per CDR3 protein comes from TCRdb applying MiXCR to the 5' RACE reads. The table has some 300,000 distinct CDR3 sequences, roughly 7.5% seen once. The chain links TRBV7-9 to TRBJ1-5, with a tentative D call TRBD1 (6 bases). The sequence came from a man between 18 and 35 years old who received the YFV17D yellow fever vaccine. This specimen was PBMCs, taken about 41 days after the first yellow fever vaccination. Here the CDR3 reads CASEGDNNQPQHF. Written as DNA, the CDR3 is TGTGCCAGCGAGGGGGACAACAATCAGCCCCAGCATTTT.